The T cell receptor beta chain described here comes from a study of beta chain features in type 1 diabetes. Findings of the study overall: Patients with type 1 diabetes carried fewer insertions and had more deletions at their VDJ junctions. All four CD4+ subsets from Type 1 diabetes patients carried moderately but significantly shorter TCRB CDR3s. The study left unresolved whether HLA type influences TCRB rearrangement.

This clone was detected a few times. Its antigen is not identified. V was clipped by 8 bases and J by 0 bases, with 13 bases between them. The germline V gene has CDR1 SQVTM and CDR2 ANQGSEA. The CDR3 runs to 13 residues. Donors underwent one heparinised blood draw, around 120 mL on average. Expressed TCRB transcripts were sequenced because the entire RNA isolate underwent reverse transcription. Reads from naive, central memory and regulatory T cell samples averaged about 3.9 million. Libraries were prepared by immunoSEQ multiplex PCR; TCRdb keeps only in-frame clonotypes and omits some of them. Here the sample spans 330,000 or so clones, about 12% being singletons.

The specimen sequenced was naive CD4+ T cells from blood. This rearrangement joins TRBV29-1 to TRBJ1-1; D remains ambiguous. The TCR originated in a woman aged 18-29 years with type 1 diabetes. The CDR3 coding sequence is TGCAGCACGGTCAGGCCCCTGAACACTGAAGCTTTCTTT. Translation: CSTVRPLNTEAFF.